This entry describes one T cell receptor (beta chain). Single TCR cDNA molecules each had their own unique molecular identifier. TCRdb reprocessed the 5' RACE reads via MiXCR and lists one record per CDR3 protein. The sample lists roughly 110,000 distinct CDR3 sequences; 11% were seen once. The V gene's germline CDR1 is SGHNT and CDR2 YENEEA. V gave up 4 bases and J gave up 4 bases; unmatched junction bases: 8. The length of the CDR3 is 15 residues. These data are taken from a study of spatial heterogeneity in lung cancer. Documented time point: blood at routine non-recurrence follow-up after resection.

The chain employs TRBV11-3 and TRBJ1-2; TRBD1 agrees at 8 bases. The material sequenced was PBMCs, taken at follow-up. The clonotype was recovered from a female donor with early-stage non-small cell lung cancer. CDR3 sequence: CASSSHGQGGYGYTF. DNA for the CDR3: TGTGCCAGCAGCTCCCATGGACAGGGCGGCTATGGCTACACCTTC. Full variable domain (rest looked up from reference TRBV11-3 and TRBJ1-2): EAGVVQSPRYKIIEKKQPVAFWCNPISGHNTLYWYLQNLGQGPELLIRYENEEAVDDSQLPKDRFSAERLKGVDSTLKIQPAELGDSAVYLCASSSHGQGGYGYTFGSGTRLTVV.